This T cell receptor (beta chain) emerged from a study of T cell responses to AZD1222 COVID-19 vaccine. This table comes from immunoSEQ multiplex PCR, and its TCRdb copy is limited to in-frame clones, with some not included. The sample records 150,000 to 200,000 clones, 85% to 95% being singletons. This receptor was obtained from an adult who received the AZD1222 COVID-19 vaccine. The sample in question was peripheral blood, obtained 28 days after the second AZD1222 dose.

CDR3 sequence reads: CASSSPGESSYEQYF. The DNA of the CDR3 is TGTGCCAGCAGTTCCCCAGGGGAGAGCTCCTACGAGCAGTACTTC. The rearrangement uses TRBV6-5 and TRBJ2-7; weak D call: TRBD1 (6 bases). Germline CDR1 and CDR2: MNHEY and SVGAGI. The V and J ends lost 4 bases and 0 bases respectively, with 13 bases between them. The CDR3 has 15 residues.